This T cell receptor (beta chain) was captured in a study of beta chain features in type 1 diabetes (dated by TCRdb to the late 2010s). At the level of the whole study: Mean age, gender distribution, total cell number and subset yield were not different between patients and healthy donors. In the study, TCRB repertoires of sorted circulating CD4+ T cell subsets from recently diagnosed type 1 diabetes patients were compared with those of matched healthy donors. Across all samples, approximately 98,000,000 sorted cells were examined, and cell number per subset correlated strongly with RNA yield. Regulatory and stem cell-like memory subsets were obtained from only 8 patients and roughly eight healthy donors, while naive and central memory subsets were obtained from all 28 donors. Findings and caveats that apply to the study as a whole: Fewer insertions and more nucleotide deletions at VDJ recombination sites were observed in patients with type 1 diabetes, implying thymic rearrangement abnormalities. Shorter templates might have been favored by PCR, but patient and control samples were amplified and corrected together, so both groups would have been affected equally by any skew. A moderate but significant shortening of TCRB CDR3 length was observed in type 1 diabetes patients in all four CD4+ subsets. The naive, central memory and regulatory TCRB repertoires appeared to resemble one another more closely among patients than among healthy donors. Because cDNA was sequenced instead of genomic DNA, activated cells with high expression could be over-represented, although the groups did not differ in activation or CD3 levels. Because the HLA sub-analyses included only small numbers of individuals, any influence of HLA type on TCRB rearrangement was left unresolved.

Per the germline V gene, KGHSH is the CDR1 and LQKENI is the CDR2. Measured from the cysteine to the phenylalanine, the CDR3 is 14 residues long. The entry retains the CDR3 DNA only, 42 bases that are in frame from base 1. Cut back by 2 bases and 1 base, the V and J ends lie 8 bases apart. The entire isolated RNA was reverse transcribed using the High Capacity cDNA Reverse Transcription Kit, and thus expressed TCRB transcripts were sequenced. Deep immunoSEQ sequencing was applied to naive, central memory and regulatory T cell samples, giving an average of about 3.4 million total reads per sample. Sorted cells were lysed in RLT buffer, and RNA was extracted using DNase-treated RNeasy Micro or Mini kits according to cell number. To prevent cross-contamination, each cell subset was processed individually, whereas patient and healthy donor samples were processed jointly. TCRB sequences were amplified from cDNA with the immunoSEQ multiplex PCR, producing 87-bp fragments spanning the CDR3 region. Amplicons were sequenced on the Illumina HiSeq platform. On the authors' methods: PCR bias was corrected computationally using synthetic template baselines, and reads within Hamming distance 2 were collapsed, with unmergeable singletons discarded. Reads were aligned against IMGT to assign V, D and J genes, CDR3 length and insertions or deletions at six rearrangement sites. Clonotype counts were normalized to sorted cell number within each subset before computing true diversity and Gini coefficients with the tcR R package. The overlap coefficient, calculated on TCRB nucleotide sequences, was used to measure repertoire sharing. As a proxy for the pre-selection repertoire, out-of-frame TCRB sequences from naive cells were analyzed. TCRdb holds this immuneACCESS table with in-frame rearrangements only. Some clones are missing; in checked studies, unresolved V genes explain under half, and the rest has no known cause. The V and J calls and clone size come from that table; D and trimming were worked out from the DNA. The sample records under 250,000 clones, around an eighth of which are singletons. The ten largest clones represent roughly 0.024% of the sample.

On this clone: Which antigen it targets is not known. Nothing much larger sits one base from this clone, and base qualities are not available.

A single peripheral blood draw of around 100 mL on average was collected from each donor into heparinised tubes. A BD FACSAria II and a panel including CD45RO, CCR7, CD25, CD127, CD95 and CD27 were used to sort naive, central memory, regulatory and stem cell-like memory CD4+ T cells. Purity was above 95% for every sorted population. PBMCs were isolated immediately by Lymphoprep density gradient centrifugation and stained directly without culture. To minimize batch effects, samples were stained and sorted in pairs, one healthy donor with one patient per experiment. Recombination linked TRBV18 to TRBJ2-5; the D gene is not confidently resolved. The clonotype was recovered from a woman between 40 and 55 years old in good health. Sequenced: naive CD4+ T cells from blood. Per the publication, the cell subset or site label means: true naive CD4+ T cells. The bases read TGTGCCAGCTCACCATCCAGGATCCAAGAGACCCAGTACTTC. Protein translation: CASSPSRIQETQYF.